The rows below give T cell receptor beta chains drawn from one sample of a study of blood T cell repertoires in COVID-19. Method: immunoSEQ multiplex PCR; TCRdb's copy keeps in-frame clones and lacks some. Of about 180,000 clones in the sample, approximately 89% were seen once. The sequenced sample was PBMCs or T cells enriched from blood (not recorded which). The receptors were sampled from a man between 35 and 55 years old who had recovered from COVID-19. CDR3s include the opening cysteine and the closing phenylalanine or tryptophan. The order of the fields is V gene, J gene, clone size, D gene, CDR3 length, CDR3 DNA, CDR3 protein. D genes are given only for firm matches. Rows give clone size only sometimes, using once, few, many, or a class for an expanded clone.

TRBV3-1/TRBV3-2	TRBJ1-2	-	TRBD1	16	TGTGCCAGCAGCCAAGCGTCAGGGGGCTTTGACTATGGCTACACCTTC	CASSQASGGFDYGYTF
TRBV19	TRBJ1-2	-	TRBD1	12	TGTGCCAGTACGACAGGGGTCTATGGCTACACCTTC	CASTTGVYGYTF
TRBV4-2	TRBJ1-1	-	-	13	TGTGCCAGCAGCCAGGCGAGGCAGACGGGGACTTTCTTT	CASSQARQTGTFF
TRBV5-1	TRBJ2-1	-	TRBD2	14	TGCGCCAGCAGCCTGGGACTAGCGGACAATGAGCAGTTCTTC	CASSLGLADNEQFF
TRBV18	TRBJ1-2	-	TRBD1	13	TGTGCCAGCTCACCACAACAGGGGTCTGGCTACACCTTC	CASSPQQGSGYTF
TRBV19	TRBJ1-5	-	-	15	TGTGCCAGTAGCAGGACTTTTGCCAGCAATCAGCCCCAGCATTTT	CASSRTFASNQPQHF
TRBV7-8	TRBJ2-1	few	-	16	TGTGCCAGCAGCTTAGGGGCAGGGTTTAGAAACAATGAGCAGTTCTTC	CASSLGAGFRNNEQFF
TRBV5-1	TRBJ2-7	few	TRBD1	14	TGCGCCAGCAGCTGGACAGGGGAGGGGTACGAGCAGTACTTC	CASSWTGEGYEQYF
TRBV5-1	TRBJ2-2	-	-	16	TGCGCCAGCAGCTTGGAGACAGGTTTGAACACCGGGGAGCTGTTTTTT	CASSLETGLNTGELFF
TRBV7-3	TRBJ2-2	-	TRBD1	16	TGTGCCAGCAGCCCACCGGGACAGACGAACACCGGGGAGCTGTTTTTT	CASSPPGQTNTGELFF
TRBV7-2	TRBJ1-6	-	-	15	TGTGCCAGCAGCCCAAAACAGGGCGGAAATTCACCCCTCCACTTT	CASSPKQGGNSPLHF
TRBV28	TRBJ1-2	-	TRBD1	15	TGTGCCAGCAGTCAACCGGACAGGGGGCTCGACGGCTACACCTTC	CASSQPDRGLDGYTF
TRBV5-8	TRBJ1-1	-	TRBD1	16	TGTGCCAGCAGCCCCGGACAGGGCCACGTGAACACTGAAGCTTTCTTT	CASSPGQGHVNTEAFF
TRBV5-1	TRBJ2-1	-	-	16	TGCGCCAGCAGCTTGGGGGGAGGACTTTCCTACAATGAGCAGTTCTTC	CASSLGGGLSYNEQFF
TRBV7-6	TRBJ2-3	-	TRBD2	16	TGTGCCAGCAGCTTAGAAGCGGGGGGCACCACAGATACGCAGTATTTT	CASSLEAGGTTDTQYF
TRBV12-1	TRBJ1-3	-	-	12	TGTGCCAGCAGCGCTCCTCGGAACACCATATATTTT	CASSAPRNTIYF
TRBV19	TRBJ1-1	-	-	12	TGTGCCAGTAGTATAGGCCAGGGTGAAGCTTTCTTT	CASSIGQGEAFF
TRBV5-4	TRBJ1-2	-	TRBD1	14	TGTGCCAGCAGCTCGTTACAGGGGCTCTGGGGCTACACCTTC	CASSSLQGLWGYTF
TRBV29-1	TRBJ2-2	once	-	12	TGCAGCGCTAAACGGGACACCGGGGAGCTGTTTTTT	CSAKRDTGELFF
TRBV28	TRBJ1-2	-	TRBD1	15	TGTGCCAGCAGTTCTGGGACAGGGTTGGGGGACGGCTACACCTTC	CASSSGTGLGDGYTF
TRBV5-4	TRBJ2-2	-	TRBD1	16	TGTGCCAGCAGCCCGGGGACAGGGGGTTACACCGGGGAGCTGTTTTTT	CASSPGTGGYTGELFF
TRBV5-1	TRBJ2-7	-	TRBD1	15	TGCGCCAGCGTGGAGGGACAGGGAGGTAACTACGAGCAGTACTTC	CASVEGQGGNYEQYF
TRBV12-5	TRBJ2-7	-	TRBD1	13	TGTGCTAGTGGTCAGGGGGCGCCCTACGAGCAGTACTTC	CASGQGAPYEQYF
TRBV14	TRBJ1-2	-	-	15	TGTGCCAGCAGCCCTTCTCCAACAGGGAACTATGGCTACACCTTC	CASSPSPTGNYGYTF
TRBV28	TRBJ1-4	many	-	15	TGTGCCAGCAGTATTGGAGGCGGGACTAATGAAAAACTGTTTTTT	CASSIGGGTNEKLFF
TRBV12-3/TRBV12-4	TRBJ1-2	-	-	12	TGTGCCAGCAGTTATTTAGCGGATCGCTACACCTTC	CASSYLADRYTF
TRBV30	TRBJ2-3	-	TRBD2	15	TGTGCCTGGACTCGTAGCGGGGGGATCACAGATACGCAGTATTTT	CAWTRSGGITDTQYF
TRBV6-5	TRBJ1-2	-	-	13	TGTGCCAGCAGTTCCGGGGGGGCGGGTGGCTACACCTTC	CASSSGGAGGYTF
TRBV5-4	TRBJ2-7	-	TRBD1	14	TGTGCCAGCAGCCCGGGACAGGAACCCTACGAGCAGTACTTC	CASSPGQEPYEQYF